The clone carrying this T cell receptor (beta chain) was seen only a few times. The antigen is undetermined. Sorting with CD45RO/CCR7/CD25/CD127/CD95/CD27 yielded naive, central memory, regulatory and stem-like memory CD4+ cells. This specimen comes from a study of beta chain features in type 1 diabetes. Study-level results: Naive, central memory and regulatory TCRB repertoires appeared more similar among patients than healthy donors.

Trimming cost V 0 bases and J 14 bases, with 14 bases left between them. CDR1 and CDR2 from the germline V gene are SGHTA and FQGTGA. CDR3 length: 13 amino acids. Sequencing targeted expressed TCRB transcripts, as all isolated RNA had been reverse transcribed. Sequenced by immunoSEQ multiplex PCR; TCRdb stores in-frame clones only, minus some. The table lists 970,000 or so clones, roughly 16% of them singletons. The sample comprised naive CD4+ T cells from blood. The chain has TRBV7-3 and TRBJ2-1; D gene uncertain. The sequence derives from a woman younger than 30 in good health. Here the CDR3 DNA reads TGTGCCAGCAGCTTAACGGCTCAGTCTGGGGAGTTCTTC. Residues: CASSLTAQSGEFF.